Each of the 27 T cell receptor beta chains below was sequenced from the same sample in a study of cytomegalovirus exposure and HLA in healthy donors. The PCR was carried out with 60 Vbeta primers and 13 Jbeta primers. Some clones are missing from TCRdb's copy, which holds only in-frame ones; the method was immunoSEQ multiplex PCR. The table has about 130,000 clones, approximately 17% seen once; the top ten hold about 3%. The sequencing input was PBMCs. Source of these receptors: a female donor in good health and CMV-seropositive.

V gene TRBV4-1 combines with J gene TRBJ2-7; D might be TRBD2 (6 bases). CDR3 length: 15 amino acids. V lost 1 base to trimming and J lost 5 bases, with 15 bases between them. CDR1 is MGHRA and CDR2 is YSYEKL in the germline V gene. The CDR3 region is CASSQVQTRGDEQYF. The CDR3 coding sequence is TGCGCCAGCAGCCAAGTCCAGACTAGAGGTGACGAGCAGTACTTC.

This clone appeared a few times. This chain uses TRBV6-5 with TRBJ1-4; weak D call: TRBD1 (6 bases). V was pared by 2 bases and J by 7 bases, with 11 bases between. The CDR3 extends over 14 amino acids. The germline CDR1 and CDR2 sequences are MNHEY and SVGAGI. The CDR3 region is CASSYVGAGEKLFF. CDR3 nucleotide sequence: TGTGCCAGCAGTTACGTGGGGGCAGGTGAAAAACTGTTTTTT.

This clone was observed a few times. This chain connects TRBV5-4 to TRBJ2-1; D gene uncertain. This CDR3 region has 15 residues. The V and J ends lost 4 bases and 9 bases respectively, with 20 bases between them. Germline V gene sequence: CDR1 SGHNT, CDR2 YYREEE (reference sequence). Written as DNA, the CDR3 is TGTGCCAGCAGCCCCGCGATGTCTGCGTACGGTGAGCAGTTCTTC. Protein sequence: CASSPAMSAYGEQFF.

J is TRBJ1-1 and V is TRBV5-6, with 12 bases fitting TRBD1. Germline V gene data show CDR1 as SGHDT and CDR2 as YYEEEE. The CDR3 extends over 16 amino acids. With V trimmed by 5 bases and J by 3 bases, 8 bases remained unmatched. The CDR3, as DNA: TGTGCCAGCAGGACGGGGACAGGGGGCTTCTACACTGAAGCTTTCTTT. It is translated as CASRTGTGGFYTEAFF.

The chain recombines TRBV28 with TRBJ2-7; 9 nucleotides align to TRBD2. The V and J ends lost 8 bases and 5 bases, in that order; junction bases with no gene match: 10. From germline, CDR1 is MDHEN and CDR2 SYDVKM. This CDR3 region has 14 residues. Written as DNA, the CDR3 is TGTGCCAGCGTGGGGGCTAGCGGGACGGACGAGCAGTACTTC. Its protein is CASVGASGTDEQYF.

V and J are TRBV6-5 and TRBJ2-2; 7 bases match TRBD2. This CDR3 has 16 residues. CDR1 and CDR2 (germline): MNHEY, SVGAGI. The junction had 7 bases not matched to a gene; V was cut back by 2 bases and J by 4 bases. The CDR3 nucleotides read TGTGCCAGCAGTTACGTCTGGCGGGAGAGCACCGGGGAGCTGTTTTTT. This encodes CASSYVWRESTGELFF.

The rearrangement uses TRBV2 and TRBJ2-7; D remains ambiguous. Germline V gene data show CDR1 as SNHLY and CDR2 as FYNNEI. The CDR3 totals 11 residues. Trimming pared 8 bases from V and 7 bases from J, leaving 12 bases between. Here the CDR3 DNA reads TGTGCCAGCGGTTTCTCTAGGGAGCAGTACTTC. Translating it yields CASGFSREQYF.

This clone was seen many times. V gene TRBV25-1 combines with J gene TRBJ2-5, with D tentatively TRBD1 (6 bases). The CDR3 spans 15 residues. Germline V gives CDR1 MGHDK, CDR2 SYGVNS. V was shortened by 3 bases and J by 4 bases, with 15 bases between the two germline ends. The CDR3: CASSEGRQVIETQYF. CDR3 DNA sequence: TGTGCCAGCAGTGAGGGCCGACAGGTAATAGAGACCCAGTACTTC.

This clone was seen only a few times. The chain couples TRBV5-4 to TRBJ2-3; 9 bases fit TRBD1. CDR1 and CDR2 (germline): SGHNT, YYREEE (reference sequence). The CDR3 contains 9 residues. The CDR3 sequence: CATGGTQYF. As DNA, the CDR3 is TGTGCGACAGGGGGTACGCAGTATTTT. Full variable domain (rest looked up from reference TRBV5-4 and TRBJ2-3): ETGVTQSPTHLIKTRGQQVTLRCSSQSGHNTVSWYQQALGQGPQFIFQYYREEENGRGNFPPRFSGLQFPNYSSELNVNALELDDSALYLCATGGTQYFGPGTRLTVL.

The gene calls are TRBV7-2 and TRBJ2-1; 7 bases agree with TRBD2. The CDR3 is made up of 14 amino acids. J lost 5 bases, V lost 6 bases, and 7 bases had no gene match. Per germline, CDR1 SGHTA and CDR2 FQGNSA. The CDR3 DNA reads as TGTGCCAGCAGTTGGACTGGGGGGGACAATGAGCAGTTCTTC. Translation: CASSWTGGDNEQFF.

A few counts support this clone. The chain links TRBV4-3 to TRBJ2-7; D might be TRBD2 (5 bases). The length of the CDR3 is 15 residues. The germline V gene encodes CDR1 LGHNA and CDR2 YSLEER. V was trimmed by 0 bases and J by 6 bases, leaving 15 bases between them. This chain's CDR3 is CASSQDSGLGLEQYF. DNA for the CDR3: TGCGCCAGCAGCCAAGATTCAGGACTTGGGCTCGAGCAGTACTTC.

Only a few counts were recorded for this clone. This chain links TRBV5-8 with TRBJ1-5; 11 positions match TRBD1. The CDR3 sequence is 15 residues long. J gave up 5 bases and V 3 bases, and 4 bases lay outside the gene matches. The germline CDR1 and CDR2 sequences are SGHTS and YDEGEE. The CDR3 coding sequence is TGTGCCAGCAGCTCGGGACAGGGGGGTTATCAGCCCCAGCATTTT. This translates into CASSSGQGGYQPQHF.

This clone was seen a handful of times. The J gene is TRBJ1-1, the V gene TRBV6-1; no firm D call. V was pared by 7 bases and J by 0 bases, with 6 bases between. The CDR3 covers 12 residues. CDR1 and CDR2 from the germline V gene are MNHNS and SASEGT. CDR3 coding DNA: TGTGCCAGCATGTACATGAACACTGAAGCTTTCTTT. Translating gives CASMYMNTEAFF.

The sample holds a few counts of this clone. V usage is TRBV30 and J usage is TRBJ1-6, with 8 bases lining up with TRBD1. With V trimmed by 5 bases and J by 7 bases, 7 bases remained unmatched. The CDR3 runs 14 residues. Germline V gene lookup returns CDR1 GTSNPN and CDR2 SVGIG (reference sequence). The CDR3 spells CAWVDRGRNSPLHF. DNA of the CDR3: TGTGCCTGGGTCGACAGGGGACGGAATTCACCCCTCCACTTT.

The V call is TRBV14, the J call TRBJ2-7; TRBD2 might be the D (5 bases). V lost 2 bases to trimming and J lost 0 bases, with 17 bases between them. This CDR3 has 17 amino acids. Germline V gene sequence: CDR1 SGHDN, CDR2 FVKESK. CDR3 nucleotides: TGTGCCAGCAGCCAATGGCTGAGGACTGCTATCTCCTACGAGCAGTACTTC. Its protein is CASSQWLRTAISYEQYF.

This chain joins TRBV7-9 and TRBJ1-2; D not certain. V gave up 2 bases and J gave up 4 bases, with 11 bases separating them. The CDR3 runs 14 residues. Germline V gives CDR1 SEHNR, CDR2 FQNEAQ (reference sequence). The CDR3 region is CASSLSTERYGYTF. The CDR3 DNA is TGTGCCAGCAGCTTAAGTACAGAACGCTATGGCTACACCTTC.

CDR3 loop: CASSPSGQGVVGTEAFF. CDR3 in DNA: TGCGCCAGCAGCCCGTCGGGACAGGGGGTCGTAGGCACTGAAGCTTTCTTT. This sequence joins TRBV5-1 and TRBJ1-1; 11 nucleotides line up with TRBD1. The germline V gene encodes CDR1 SGHRS and CDR2 YFSETQ. Trimming at V came to 4 bases and at J to 4 bases, leaving 12 bases not matched to a gene. The CDR3 has 17 amino acids.

This clone was detected only a few times. The rearrangement links TRBV29-1 to TRBJ2-3, with D possibly TRBD2 on 5 matching bases. V lost 5 bases to trimming and J lost 3 bases, with 12 bases between them. The germline gives CDR1 SQVTM, CDR2 ANQGSEA. CDR3 size: 13 residues. The CDR3 reads CSVLSSRTDTQYF. DNA for the CDR3: TGCAGCGTTCTCTCTAGCAGGACAGATACGCAGTATTTT.

This clone was detected only a few times. The chain links TRBV6-1 to TRBJ2-7; 9 bases align to TRBD1. Germline V gene lookup returns CDR1 MNHNS and CDR2 SASEGT. This CDR3 is built from 16 residues. The trim removed 3 bases at V and 7 bases at J, leaving 13 bases unmatched. CDR3 DNA: TGTGCCAGCAGTGACCTCCGGGGGACAGGGACGGGAGAGCAGTACTTC. Protein sequence: CASSDLRGTGTGEQYF.

This clone was seen only a few times. DNA for the CDR3: TGCGCCAGCAGCCACGAGGGGGGGCTGGAGGAAAAACTGTTTTTT. This encodes CASSHEGGLEEKLFF. V is TRBV4-1 and J is TRBJ1-4; TRBD1 is a possible D gene (6 bases). The V end lost 3 bases, the J end lost 8 bases, and 16 bases lay between the germline ends. Germline V gives CDR1 MGHRA, CDR2 YSYEKL. This CDR3 contains 15 residues.

The V gene is TRBV19, the J gene TRBJ1-1; 10 bases are shared with TRBD1. The J segment lost 10 bases and the V segment lost 7 bases, leaving 6 bases of the junction unmatched. CDR3 length: 12 amino acids. Germline V gene sequence: CDR1 LNHDA, CDR2 SQIVND (reference sequence). In DNA, the CDR3 is TGTGCCAGTACGGGACAGGGGAGGGGAGCTTTCTTT. It is translated as CASTGQGRGAFF.

This chain links TRBV7-2 with TRBJ1-4, with D hard to call. The germline V gene has CDR1 SGHTA and CDR2 FQGNSA. The CDR3 covers 12 residues. Trimming left V 4 bases short and J 10 bases short, with 10 bases between. The CDR3 protein is CASSSDAGKLFF. Written as DNA, the CDR3 is TGTGCCAGCAGCTCGGACGCGGGAAAACTGTTTTTT.

The J gene is TRBJ1-1, the V gene TRBV27; 8 nucleotides align to TRBD1. The CDR3 contains 17 residues. After removal of 0 bases from V and 0 bases from J, the junction contained 6 bases not matched to a gene. Looked up from germline, CDR1 is MNHEY and CDR2 is SMNVEV (reference sequence). The CDR3 DNA reads TGTGCCAGCAGTTTATCGGGGTGGGACAGGTTGAACACTGAAGCTTTCTTT. Translation: CASSLSGWDRLNTEAFF.

In DNA form, the CDR3 reads TGTGCCAGCCGAGCTTGGGCAAGGGGAGGACAGCCCCAGCATTTT. Translation gives CASRAWARGGQPQHF. The chain links TRBV5-6 to TRBJ1-5, with a weak D call TRBD1 (5 bases). The V end was cut by 7 bases, the J end by 7 bases, with 21 bases between. The germline gives CDR1 SGHDT, CDR2 YYEEEE. This CDR3 contains 15 residues.

V usage is TRBV2 and J usage is TRBJ1-1; a possible D gene is TRBD1 (6 bases). This CDR3 comprises 17 residues. Germline V gives CDR1 SNHLY, CDR2 FYNNEI. Trimming left V 7 bases short and J 2 bases short, with 23 bases between. CDR3 nucleotides: TGTGCCAGCATATCGGGGGGCCGAGGACATAAAAACACTGAAGCTTTCTTT. Its translation: CASISGGRGHKNTEAFF.

The chain carries TRBV6-6 and TRBJ2-5; 14 bases align to TRBD2. The CDR3 sequence is 16 residues long. Unmatched junction bases numbered 2, after V lost 4 bases and J lost 1 base. Per germline, CDR1 MNHNY and CDR2 SVGAGI (reference sequence). The chain's CDR3 is CASSLGLAGVQETQYF. CDR3 in DNA: TGTGCCAGCAGTTTGGGACTAGCGGGGGTCCAAGAGACCCAGTACTTC.

In this sample, this clone turned up many times. The chain is built from TRBV11-2 and TRBJ2-7, with 7 bases that match TRBD1. Looked up from germline, CDR1 is SGHAT and CDR2 is FQNNGV. V shed 2 bases and J 2 bases; nucleotides not matched to a gene: 3. The CDR3 has 14 residues. The CDR3 DNA follows: TGTGCCAGCAGCTTATACAGGGGCACCTACGAGCAGTACTTC. Protein: CASSLYRGTYEQYF.